This T cell receptor beta chain was sequenced during a study of immune characterization of retroperitoneal liposarcoma. This clonotype showed up just a few times. TCRdb reanalysed the PCR reads using MiXCR and keeps one entry per CDR3 protein. The data show about 12,000 distinct CDR3 sequences, with approximately 26% seen just once and about 8.2% held by the top ten. The CDR3 has 14 residues. V lost 2 bases and J lost 6, with 10 bases in between. In germline, CDR1 is MNHNY, CDR2 SVGAGI (reference sequence). What was sequenced was tumor tissue. The rearrangement joins TRBV6-6 to TRBJ2-2; unclear D gene. This clonotype was obtained from a female donor with retroperitoneal liposarcoma. CDR3 nucleotides: TGTGCCAGCAGTTACGCAGAAACGGCCGGGGAGCTGTTTTTT. This translates into CASSYAETAGELFF.